What follows describes a single TCR beta chain. Its antigen remains unknown. The data stem from a study of graft-versus-host responses after intestinal transplantation. Study background: The whole recipient group had anti-thymocyte globulin induction followed by tacrolimus and steroids for about three years. Study-level points and caveats: Some GvH clones appeared in ileal mucosa or blood before recipient bone marrow. Peak circulating GvH clone levels were associated with early post-transplant HvG declines.

Germline CDR1 is SQVTM and CDR2 is ANQGSEA. CDR3 size: 11 residues. V was trimmed by 4 bases and J by 7 bases, leaving 8 bases between them. This table comes from immunoSEQ multiplex PCR, and its TCRdb copy is limited to in-frame clones, with some not included. Found here are around 100,000 clones, 90% to 95% of them singletons; the top ten hold approximately 1%. The J gene is TRBJ2-1, the V gene TRBV29-1; possible D gene TRBD1, 5 bases. The clonotype comes from a human donor who was the organ donor for an intestinal transplant. The material was unstimulated CD8+ T cells sorted from spleen or lymph node cells, obtained before transplant. The CDR3 sequence is CSVVDSNEQFF. The CDR3 DNA sequence: TGCAGCGTTGTCGACAGTAATGAGCAGTTCTTC.